The entry below describes one T cell receptor beta chain. Its specificity is not known. Random hexamers primed reverse transcription of about 0.45 to 1 ug RNA. Amplification of TCR beta CDR3 used immunoSEQ multiplex PCR across 54 Vbeta and 13 Jbeta. TCRdb used MiXCR to reprocess the immunoSEQ multiplex PCR reads, holding one entry per CDR3 protein. The sample consists of around 150,000 distinct CDR3 sequences, more than 85% of them appearing once. CDR3 length: 17 residues. The germline CDR1 and CDR2 sequences are LGHDT and YNNKEL (reference sequence). V dropped 0 bases and J dropped 2; count of bases not matched to a gene: 6. The sample originates from a study of CD8 T cells in Susac syndrome. Study information: When blood was drawn, patients with Susac syndrome were on intravenous immunoglobulin alone, on corticosteroids, or therapy-naive.

Study results and limitations: Clonal expansion was present among Susac CD8+ cells. This expansion reached its peak in TEMRA cells and in active patients. A relatively small number of individuals underwent TCR sequencing and HLA analysis.

This clonotype was obtained from a human donor with Susac syndrome. V is TRBV3-1 and J is TRBJ1-2; TRBD1 aligns across 10 bases. The sample was CD8+ T cells from PBMCs. As DNA, the CDR3 is TGTGCCAGCAGCCAAGAGGGGACAGGGGCTCAAAACTATGGCTACACCTTC. Protein: CASSQEGTGAQNYGYTF.